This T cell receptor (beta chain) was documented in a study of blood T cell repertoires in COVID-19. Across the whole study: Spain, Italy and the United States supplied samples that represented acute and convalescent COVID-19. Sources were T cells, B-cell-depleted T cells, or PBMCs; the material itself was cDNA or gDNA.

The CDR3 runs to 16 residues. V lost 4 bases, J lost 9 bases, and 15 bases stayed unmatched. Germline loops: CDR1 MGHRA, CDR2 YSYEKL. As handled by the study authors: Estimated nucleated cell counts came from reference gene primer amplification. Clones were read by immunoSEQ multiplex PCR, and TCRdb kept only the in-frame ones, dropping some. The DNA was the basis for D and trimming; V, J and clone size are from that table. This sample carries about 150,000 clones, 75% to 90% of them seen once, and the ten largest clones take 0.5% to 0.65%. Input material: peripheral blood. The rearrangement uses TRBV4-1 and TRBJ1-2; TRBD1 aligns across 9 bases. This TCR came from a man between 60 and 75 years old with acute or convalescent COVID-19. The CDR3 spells CASSRVLPGQGLRYTF. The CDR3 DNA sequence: TGCGCCAGCAGCCGCGTATTACCGGGACAGGGTCTCCGCTACACCTTC.